This TCR beta chain was recovered during a study of T cells in lung cancer brain metastases. Study in general: Most of the 20 patients had a tobacco use history. Whole-study findings and limits: Paired primaries held more unique productive clones than brain metastases (median approximately 4,500 versus 1,500). The complete infiltrating T cell repertoire may not have been retrieved from FFPE. Most clones were lesion-specific, with limited overlap between paired lesions (mean Morisita index roughly 0.25).

Germline trimming cut 5 bases from V and 8 bases from J; bases unmatched to any gene: 11. The CDR3 covers 14 residues. Germline-derived CDR1 and CDR2 are SGHAT and FQNNGV. Comment on this clone: The antigen is unknown.

Data came from immunoSEQ multiplex PCR; TCRdb stores just in-frame clones and leaves some out. The table lists some 3,300 clones, 86% of them singletons, with about 5.1% in the top ten. The rearrangement joins TRBV11-2 to TRBJ2-7; 8 bases fit TRBD2. What was sequenced was tumor tissue from the primary lung tumor. The TCR was taken from a woman between 50 and 59 years old with non-small cell lung cancer. The CDR3 DNA sequence: TGTGCCAGCAGCGTACGGGGGGGCCACAACAAGCAGTACTTC. It encodes CASSVRGGHNKQYF.